This TCR beta chain stems from a study of graft-versus-host responses after intestinal transplantation (dated by TCRdb to about 2021). About the full investigation: The transplants that recipients got were multivisceral, liver-intestinal, or isolated intestinal. All recipients received anti-thymocyte globulin induction followed by maintenance tacrolimus and steroids for around three years. After intestinal transplantation, graft-versus-host and host-versus-graft alloreactive T cell clones were followed in the graft, circulation and bone marrow using bulk TCR-beta CDR3 sequencing. Alloreactive clones were identified by sequencing pre-transplant mixed lymphocyte reaction products and comparing these products with unstimulated pre-transplant donor and recipient T cells. Of the roughly 25 intestinal transplant recipients enrolled in the cohort, one of whom was a retransplant, a few patients without pretransplant specimens were excluded. A peak of at least 4% donor T cells among recipient peripheral blood mononuclear cells was the definition used for donor T cell macrochimerism. Rather than being sequenced by the commercial service, samples from a few later patients were sequenced in-house on an Illumina MiSeq and processed with MiXCR. Overall results and qualifications from the work: The conclusions were limited by the relatively low number and heterogeneity of the intestinal transplant patients. In the allografts of patients with donor T cell macrochimerism, GvH to HvG T cell clonal ratios were high. Early after transplant, peak levels of circulating GvH clones were found to be associated with declines in HvG clones. GvH clones turned up in recipient bone marrow, with some appearing earlier in ileal mucosa or blood, a pattern consistent with an intestinal mucosal origin.

Library preparation used the immunoSEQ multiplex PCR assay. In most patients, genomic DNA was isolated using the Qiagen DNeasy Blood and Tissue Kit and sent frozen to Adaptive Biotechnologies for TCR sequencing. High-throughput TCR-beta CDR3 sequencing of genomic DNA from most patients was performed by Adaptive Biotechnologies. Concerning the study's data processing: Adaptive's ImmunoSEQ software supplied the TCR sequencing data for roughly 17 patients, while MiXCR and VDJtools were used to process a few other patients. To correct CD4 versus CD8 sorting errors, sequences present in both subsets at a frequency ratio below 5:1 were removed. CDR3 nucleotide sequences shared by donor and recipient were removed because the origin of these sequences could not be assigned. To count as alloreactive, a clone needed at least 2-fold expansion over unstimulated cells and a minimum CFSE-low frequency of 0.002% (template counts) or 0.001% (read counts). Clones were considered mappable if detected in sequenced pre-transplant spleen, lymph node, or MLR CFSE-low populations of the donor or recipient. The cumulative frequency of alloreactive clones was calculated as a percentage of all sequences, weighted by copy number. What TCRdb holds here is the immuneACCESS table cut down to in-frame rearrangements. Part of the clones is not present; checked against another copy, under half of the missing clones reflect an unresolved V gene, and the others are unexplained. Clonal size and the V and J genes are those of that table, whereas D and trimming came from the DNA. This sample lists approximately 90,000 clones; roughly 90% were detected once. Jointly, the top ten make up about 0.27% of the sample.

In its sample, this clone was seen a few times. What antigen it recognizes has not been identified. Base qualities are missing; no much larger clone stands one base away. Taken with the paper, the label for time point translates to: cells obtained before transplantation from donor or recipient. CD3+CD4+ and CD3+CD8+ populations were FACS-sorted from unstimulated pre-transplant donor and recipient cells taken from spleen or lymph nodes. The cysteine opens and the phenylalanine closes a CDR3 of 16 amino acids. CDR3 DNA only is kept here, 48 bases in frame from base 1. The input for sequencing was unstimulated CD4+ T cells sorted from spleen or lymph node cells, taken before transplant. This chain joins TRBV7-5 to TRBJ2-3; no DNA check was done on the table's D call, TRBD2. TRBV7-5 is marked as a pseudogene. This TCR was recovered from a human donor who was the organ donor for an intestinal transplant. The base sequence is TGTGCCAGAAGCTCTTCAACTAGCGGGGAATCAGATACGCAGTATTTT. This sequence encodes CARSSSTSGESDTQYF.